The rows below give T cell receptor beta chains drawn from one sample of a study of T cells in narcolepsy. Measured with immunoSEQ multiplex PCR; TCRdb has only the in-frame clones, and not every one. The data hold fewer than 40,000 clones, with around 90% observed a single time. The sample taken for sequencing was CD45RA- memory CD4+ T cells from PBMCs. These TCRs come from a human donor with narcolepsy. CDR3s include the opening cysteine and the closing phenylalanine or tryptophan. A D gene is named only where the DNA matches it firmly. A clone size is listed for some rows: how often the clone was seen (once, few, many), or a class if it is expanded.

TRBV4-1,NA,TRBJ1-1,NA,TGCGCCAGCAGCCACGTACTGAGGAACACTGAAGCTTTCTTT,CASSHVLRNTEAFF
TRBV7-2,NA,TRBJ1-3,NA,TGTGCCAGCAGCTTAAACCCCCCTAGAGGGGAGGGAAACACCATATATTTT,CASSLNPPRGEGNTIYF
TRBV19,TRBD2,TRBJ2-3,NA,TGTGCCAGTAGTAGGACTAGCGGGTCCCCCGGGGGCACAGATACGCAGTATTTT,CASSRTSGSPGGTDTQYF
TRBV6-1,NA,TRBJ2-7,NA,TGTGCCAGCAGCCGGACAGAGGCCTACGAGCAGTACTTC,CASSRTEAYEQYF
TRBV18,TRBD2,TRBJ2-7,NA,TGTGCCAGCTCACCACGATCTAGCGGGAGGTACGAGCAGTACTTC,CASSPRSSGRYEQYF
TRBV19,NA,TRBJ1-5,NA,TGTGCCAGTAGTTCAAGTTCGGTGTATAGCAATCAGCCCCAGCATTTT,CASSSSSVYSNQPQHF
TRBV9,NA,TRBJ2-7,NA,TGTGCCAGCAGCAGGCAAAGCGGCCCTACCTACAAGCAGTACTTC,CASSRQSGPTYKQYF
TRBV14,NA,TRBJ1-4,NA,TGTGCCAGCAGCCAAGAATGGGGAACTAATGAAAAACTGTTTTTT,CASSQEWGTNEKLFF
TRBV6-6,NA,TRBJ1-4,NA,TGTGCCAGCGTCCTCGGTGAAAAACTGTTTTTT,CASVLGEKLFF
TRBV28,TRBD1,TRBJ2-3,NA,TGTGCCAGCAGTTTACCCGACAGGGGGTTAGGGTCGCAGTATTTT,CASSLPDRGLGSQYF
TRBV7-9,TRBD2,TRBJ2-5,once,TGTGCCAGCAGCTTGGGACTAGCTCAAGAGACCCAGTACTTC,CASSLGLAQETQYF
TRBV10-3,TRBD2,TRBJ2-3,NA,TGTGCCATCAGACCACTAGCGGGGGGGCCAGATACGCAGTATTTT,CAIRPLAGGPDTQYF
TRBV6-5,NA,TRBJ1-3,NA,TGTGCCAGCTGGGGGAGAGGTGGAAACACCATATATTTT,CASWGRGGNTIYF
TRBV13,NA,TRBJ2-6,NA,TGTGCCAGCAGCTTAGAAAGGGCCACTGGGGCCAACGTCCTGACTTTC,CASSLERATGANVLTF
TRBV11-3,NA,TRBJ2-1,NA,TGTGCCAGCAGCTTAGAAGGGGGCGGGGGTCCCTACAATGAGCAGTTCTTC,CASSLEGGGGPYNEQFF
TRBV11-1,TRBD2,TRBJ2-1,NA,TGTGCCAGCAGTAGACTAGCGGGCAGCTCCTACAATGAGCAGTTCTTC,CASSRLAGSSYNEQFF
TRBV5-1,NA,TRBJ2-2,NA,TGCGCCAGCAGCTTGGCGGGGTGCGGGGAGCTGTTTTTT,CASSLAGCGELFF
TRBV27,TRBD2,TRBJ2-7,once,TGTGCCAGCAGTTGGGGGAGGGGACTAGCGGTATACGAGCAGTACTTC,CASSWGRGLAVYEQYF
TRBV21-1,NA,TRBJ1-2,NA,TGTGCCAGCAGCAAATACGTCAGGGGGCAGGTTGGCTACACCTTC,CASSKYVRGQVGYTF
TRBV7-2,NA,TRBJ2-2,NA,TGTGCCAGCAGCCCTCACAGGTCCGGGGAGCTGTTTTTT,CASSPHRSGELFF
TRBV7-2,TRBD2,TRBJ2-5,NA,TGTGCCAGCAGAGAAGGGACTAGCGTATATGAGACCCAGTACTTC,CASREGTSVYETQYF
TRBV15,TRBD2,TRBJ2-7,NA,TGTGCCACCAGAGTCGGACTAGACTCCCTCGAGCAGTACTTC,CATRVGLDSLEQYF
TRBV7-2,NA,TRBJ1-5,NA,TGTGCCAGCAGCCCCCGGGAGGGGACGGGGAATCAGCCCCAGCATTTT,CASSPREGTGNQPQHF
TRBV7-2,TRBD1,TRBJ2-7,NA,TGTGCCAGCAGCCCAGGGACAGTTTCCTACGAGCAGTACTTC,CASSPGTVSYEQYF
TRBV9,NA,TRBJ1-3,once,TGTGCCAGCAGCGTGGACCACCAGGACGACACCATATATTTT,CASSVDHQDDTIYF
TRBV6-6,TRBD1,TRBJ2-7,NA,TGTGCCAGCAGTTACATGGGGACAGGGGCCGCCGAGCAGTACTTC,CASSYMGTGAAEQYF
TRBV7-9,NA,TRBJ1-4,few,TGTGCCAGCATGGGAGGGATTAATGAAAAACTGTTTTTT,CASMGGINEKLFF
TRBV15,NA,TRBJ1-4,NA,TGTGCCACCAGCAGAGAGGCGGCCACGGACCTCGGGCTGTTTTTT,CATSREAATDLGLFF
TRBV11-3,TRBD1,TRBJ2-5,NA,TGTGCCAGCAGCTTCCAGATGGGACAGGGACCTAGGGCCCAGTACTTC,CASSFQMGQGPRAQYF
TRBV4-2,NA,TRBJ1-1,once,TGTGCCAGCAGCCAAGAATCCTCAGGGGACACTGAAGCTTTCTTT,CASSQESSGDTEAFF
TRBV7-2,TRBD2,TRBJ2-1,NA,TGTGCCAGCAGCTTCCCCCCCCCGACTAGCGACAATGAGCAGTTCTTC,CASSFPPPTSDNEQFF
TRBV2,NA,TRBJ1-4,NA,TGTGCCAGCGTAACGAACCCAGGTGAAAAACTGTTTTTT,CASVTNPGEKLFF
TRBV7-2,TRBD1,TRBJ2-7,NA,TGTGCCAGCAGCCCCGACAGGGGCGCTAGGGAGCAGTACTTC,CASSPDRGAREQYF
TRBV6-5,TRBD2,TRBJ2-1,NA,TGTGCCAGCAGTCCTAGCGGGGGGAACAATGAGCAGTTCTTC,CASSPSGGNNEQFF
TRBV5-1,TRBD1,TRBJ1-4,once,TGCGCCAGCAGCTTGGGGGCCGTAGGGGGCGCAAAGTCAACTAATGAAAAACTGTTTTTT,CASSLGAVGGAKSTNEKLFF
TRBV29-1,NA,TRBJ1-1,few,TGCAGCGTTCAGCGGGGGAACACTGAAGCTTTCTTT,CSVQRGNTEAFF
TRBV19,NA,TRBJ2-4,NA,TGTGCCAGTAGTATAGCACTGGCCAAAAACATTCAGTACTTC,CASSIALAKNIQYF
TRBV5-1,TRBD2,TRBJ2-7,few,TGCGCCAGCAGCCCTGCCGGGACTAGCTTCCACGAGCAGTACTTC,CASSPAGTSFHEQYF
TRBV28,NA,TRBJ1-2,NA,TGTGCCAGCAGCTCGGCAACGGACAGTTTAGTCTATGGCTACACCTTC,CASSSATDSLVYGYTF
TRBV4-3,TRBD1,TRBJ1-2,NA,TGCGCCAGCAGCCAAGAGCAAGGGACAGGCATCCTCTATGGCTACACCTTC,CASSQEQGTGILYGYTF
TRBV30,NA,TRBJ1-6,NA,TGTGCCTGGAAGGCTGGGGACTTCGGGTATTCACCCCTCCACTTT,CAWKAGDFGYSPLHF
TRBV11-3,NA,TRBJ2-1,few,TGTGCCAGCAGCCTCGAACCGCAGTCCTCCTACAATGAGCAGTTCTTC,CASSLEPQSSYNEQFF
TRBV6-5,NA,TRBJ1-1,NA,TGTGCCAGCAGTGAGTTCCGCGGGACTGAAGCTTTCTTT,CASSEFRGTEAFF
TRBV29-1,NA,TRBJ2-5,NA,TGCAGCGTAGAACTACCCGTTCCAGGATTCCAAGAGACCCAGTACTTC,CSVELPVPGFQETQYF
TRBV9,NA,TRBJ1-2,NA,TGTGCCAGCAGCTCCCGGACGGCCCTCTATGGCTACACCTTC,CASSSRTALYGYTF
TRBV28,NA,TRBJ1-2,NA,TGTGCCAGCAGCACCCCCGAAAATCTAGCAGGCGGCTACACCTTC,CASSTPENLAGGYTF
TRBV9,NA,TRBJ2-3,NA,TGTGCCAGCAGCGTCCAACTCCGGGACCCGGAAGGGGATACGCAGTATTTT,CASSVQLRDPEGDTQYF
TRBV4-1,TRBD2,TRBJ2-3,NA,TGCGCCAGCAGCCAAGATTTTCCAACTAGCGCATCGGATACGCAGTATTTT,CASSQDFPTSASDTQYF
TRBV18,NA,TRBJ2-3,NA,TGTGCCAGCTCACTCTCCCCCGGGAGTGGCACAGATACGCAGTATTTT,CASSLSPGSGTDTQYF
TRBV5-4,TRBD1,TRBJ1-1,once,TGTGCCAGCAGCTTGTGGAGGGGGCGGAGTACTGAAGCTTTCTTT,CASSLWRGRSTEAFF
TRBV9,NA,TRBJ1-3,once,TGTGCCAGCAGCGCGGAAGACAGCTCTGGAAACACCATATATTTT,CASSAEDSSGNTIYF
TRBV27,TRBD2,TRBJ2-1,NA,TGTGCCAGCAGTTTATCGATAGCTAGCGGGGGGATCTACAATGAGCAGTTCTTC,CASSLSIASGGIYNEQFF
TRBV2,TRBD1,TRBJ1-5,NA,TGTGCCAGCAGTTCGACAGGGAGGGACAATCAGCCCCAGCATTTT,CASSSTGRDNQPQHF
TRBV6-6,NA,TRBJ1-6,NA,TGTGCCAGCAGTCTTGGGGAGAGGGGTTCACCCCTCCACTTT,CASSLGERGSPLHF
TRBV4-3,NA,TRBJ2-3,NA,TGCGCCAGCAGCCAAGATCTGGCCAATACGCAGTATTTT,CASSQDLANTQYF
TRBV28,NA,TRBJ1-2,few,TGTGCCAGCAGTCACGGACTGAGCGGCTACACCTTC,CASSHGLSGYTF
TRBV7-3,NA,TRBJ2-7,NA,TGTGCCAGCAGCCCCGGTGGTAATGGCTACGAGCAGTACTTC,CASSPGGNGYEQYF
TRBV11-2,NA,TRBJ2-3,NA,TGTGCCAGCAGCTTAGATCGTTTTGATACGCAGTATTTT,CASSLDRFDTQYF
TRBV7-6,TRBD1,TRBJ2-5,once,TGTGCCAGCAGCTTAGGGGGACAGGGACAAGAGACCCAGTACTTC,CASSLGGQGQETQYF